These 27 T cell receptor beta chains came from one sample sequenced in a study of Graves' ophthalmopathy and Graves' hyperthyroidism. CDR3 regions of TCR beta were amplified from RNA transcripts. First-round RT-PCR relied on HTBI primers, and a second-round multiplex PCR came next. Each CDR3 protein gets one entry after TCRdb re-called the multiplex PCR reads with MiXCR. The repertoire has 650,000 to 800,000 distinct CDR3 sequences, roughly two fifths of them found once; the top ten carry 3.3%. The sample taken for sequencing was peripheral blood. The receptors originated from an adult man with Graves' ophthalmopathy.

This chain joins TRBV5-1 and TRBJ2-6; unclear D gene. CDR1 and CDR2 (germline): SGHRS, YFSETQ. This CDR3 comprises 14 residues. V lost 1 base to trimming and J lost 11 bases, with 13 bases between them. In nucleotides, the CDR3 is TGCGCCAGCAGCTTGACGATGAGCTCCTACGTCCTGACTTTC. Protein: CASSLTMSSYVLTF.

The rearrangement joins TRBV7-8 to TRBJ2-5, with 15 bases lining up with TRBD2. Germline V gene data show CDR1 as SGHVS and CDR2 as FQNEAQ. J lost 0 bases, V lost 2 bases, and 10 bases had no gene match. The CDR3 contains 20 residues. CDR3 sequence reads: CASSLPYGTSGGLYQETQYF. CDR3 nucleotides: TGTGCCAGCAGCTTACCGTATGGGACTAGCGGGGGGCTCTACCAAGAGACCCAGTACTTC.

This chain connects TRBV9 to TRBJ1-1; no clear D gene. The CDR3 is 12 amino acids. V shed 0 bases and J shed 6 bases, with 6 bases lying between them. Germline CDR1 SGDLS, CDR2 YYNGEE. CDR3: CASSVGAAEAFF. DNA of the CDR3: TGTGCCAGCAGCGTAGGGGCAGCTGAAGCTTTCTTT.

Comments on this clonotype: A much larger clonotype is one base distant, so this may be a read error. The chain links TRBV7-3 to TRBJ1-6; D is ambiguous. Germline V gene sequence: CDR1 SGHTA, CDR2 FQGTGA. The CDR3 runs to 14 residues. Deletions cut 5 bases from V and 9 bases from J, with 14 bases between. CDR3 in amino acids: CASSVEPVSSPLHF. In nucleotides, the CDR3 is TGTGCCAGCAGCGTAGAGCCAGTTAGTTCACCCCTCCACTTT.

This clonotype was counted between two and nine times. The CDR3 is CASSPGSNLNTEAFF. The CDR3 DNA reads TGTGCCAGCTCACCGGGCTCCAACCTGAACACTGAAGCTTTCTTT. The chain uses TRBV9 and TRBJ1-1; no clear D. CDR3 length: 15 amino acids. Germline CDR1 is SGDLS and CDR2 is YYNGEE. The ends were cut back, 7 bases at V and 0 bases at J, with 16 bases in the middle.

This clonotype was seen at least ten times. V usage is TRBV7-8 and J usage is TRBJ2-7; no firm D call. Germline V gene sequence: CDR1 SGHVS, CDR2 FQNEAQ. V dropped 3 bases and J dropped 0 bases, with 6 bases sitting between them. The CDR3 sequence is 13 residues long. CDR3 loop: CASSFSVSYEQYF. DNA of the CDR3: TGTGCCAGCAGCTTCAGTGTCTCCTACGAGCAGTACTTC.

The chain has TRBV19 and TRBJ2-7; 9 bases match TRBD2. Germline V gives CDR1 LNHDA, CDR2 SQIVND (reference sequence). CDR3 length: 14 residues. J was trimmed by 4 bases and V by 11 bases; bases with no gene match: 12. The CDR3 coding sequence is TGTGCCGGCCCGGCGGGAGGGCCGCCATACGAGCAGTACTTC. Its translation: CAGPAGGPPYEQYF.

This rearrangement joins TRBV7-9 to TRBJ1-2; no clear D. The V end lost 5 bases, the J end lost 4 bases, and 14 bases lay between the germline ends. Germline assignment: CDR1 SEHNR and CDR2 FQNEAQ (reference sequence). The CDR3 totals 14 residues. Here the CDR3 DNA reads TGTGCCAGCAGCACGCGCCAGCCTGCCTATGGCTACACCTTC. Its translation is CASSTRQPAYGYTF.

V is TRBV15 and J is TRBJ1-1; 9 bases agree with TRBD1. CDR1 is LNHNV and CDR2 is YYDKDF in the germline V gene (reference sequence). Trimming at V came to 5 bases and at J to 4 bases, leaving 11 bases not matched to a gene. The CDR3 totals 16 residues. The CDR3 DNA reads as TGTGCCACCAGCTTCCTACAGGGGGCGCTGGGCACTGAAGCTTTCTTT. As protein: CATSFLQGALGTEAFF.

The rearrangement uses TRBV7-2 and TRBJ1-2, with D unclear. With 5 bases removed from V and 9 bases from J, the gap between germline ends came to 13 bases. The CDR3 totals 12 residues. CDR1 SGHTA and CDR2 FQGNSA come from the germline V gene. Here the CDR3 DNA reads TGTGCCAGCAGCGCCACGTCTAACAGCTACACCTTC. Translation gives CASSATSNSYTF.

This clonotype has at least ten counts. This chain uses TRBV2 with TRBJ1-4, with D perhaps TRBD1 (5 bases). CDR1 is SNHLY and CDR2 is FYNNEI in the germline V gene. The CDR3 is 13 amino acids. Trimming cost V 4 bases and J 8 bases, with 11 bases left between them. The CDR3 DNA reads TGTGCCAGCAGTGCCGCCGGGACCGAAAAACTGTTTTTT. Amino acids: CASSAAGTEKLFF. Together with reference TRBV2 and TRBJ1-4, the CDR3 gives the full variable domain: EPEVTQTPSHQVTQMGQEVILRCVPISNHLYFYWYRQILGQKVEFLVSFYNNEISEKSEIFDDQFSVERPDGSNFTLKIRSTKLEDSAMYFCASSAAGTEKLFFGSGTQLSVL.

This clonotype was counted many times. The genes are TRBV6-6 and TRBJ2-5, with D possibly being TRBD1 or TRBD2 (5 bases each). V was cut by 2 bases and J by 5 bases, with 18 bases left in between. This CDR3 spans 16 amino acids. The germline V gene encodes CDR1 MNHNY and CDR2 SVGAGI (reference sequence). The CDR3 is CASSYGLRDLRETQYF. CDR3 DNA: TGTGCCAGCAGTTACGGACTCAGGGACCTGCGGGAGACCCAGTACTTC.

The table lists this clonotype with many counts. This chain links TRBV25-1 with TRBJ2-7; D remains unclear. V was clipped by 3 bases and J by 5 bases, with 5 bases between them. CDR3 length equals 11 residues. Germline V CDR1 and CDR2: MGHDK, SYGVNS. The CDR3 protein is CASSDFNEQYF. The CDR3 nucleotides are TGTGCCAGCAGTGACTTTAACGAGCAGTACTTC.

J is TRBJ2-7 and V is TRBV9; no clear D. Trimming shortened V by 7 bases and J by 4 bases, and 15 bases separated the two germline ends. This CDR3 contains 13 residues. Per the germline V gene, CDR1 is SGDLS and CDR2 is YYNGEE. This CDR3 reads CASRHRNEYEQYF. CDR3 sequence (DNA): TGTGCCAGCCGCCACCGAAACGAATACGAGCAGTACTTC.

This clonotype showed up many times. This chain links TRBV2 with TRBJ2-7; no firm D call. Trimming shortened V by 5 bases and J by 1 base, and 9 bases separated the two germline ends. Germline V gives CDR1 SNHLY, CDR2 FYNNEI. This CDR3 spans 13 amino acids. Here the CDR3 DNA reads TGTGCCAGCAGTCGGACGTTATCCTACGAGCAGTACTTC. It specifies CASSRTLSYEQYF.

About this clonotype: One junction end disagrees with the germline gene, perhaps due to a read error. In nucleotides, the CDR3 is TGTGCCAGCAGTTCCCTTGGGGGGGCCTTTAATGAAAAACTGTTTTTT. Translating it yields CASSSLGGAFNEKLFF. The genes are TRBV10-2 and TRBJ1-4, with D tentatively TRBD1 (6 bases). Germline CDR1 reads WSHSY; CDR2 reads SAAADI. This CDR3 contains 16 residues.

Remarks on this clonotype: This CDR3 is missing its conserved last phenylalanine or tryptophan, likely due to a read error. J is TRBJ2-5 and V is TRBV20-1, with 7 positions matching TRBD1. CDR1 is DFQATT and CDR2 is SNEGSKA in the germline V gene (reference sequence). V was pared by 5 bases and J by 3 bases, with 3 bases of the junction left unmatched. The CDR3 has 12 residues. The DNA of the CDR3 is TGCAGTGCTTCCGGGACAGAAGAGACCCAGTACCTC. Protein product: CSASGTEETQYL.

In this sample, this clonotype turned up many times. This chain links TRBV14 with TRBJ2-5; weak D call: TRBD1 (5 bases). Germline assignment: CDR1 SGHDN and CDR2 FVKESK. This CDR3 comprises 14 residues. V shed 3 bases and J shed 4 bases, with 12 bases lying between them. DNA of the CDR3: TGTGCCAGCAGCCATCTGGGTAGGGGAGAGACCCAGTACTTC. Its translation is CASSHLGRGETQYF.

With respect to this clonotype: One end of the junction fails to match germline, which may point to a read error. The rearrangement uses TRBV10-3 and TRBJ1-5; the D gene is possibly TRBD1 (5 bases). Germline V gene lookup returns CDR1 ENHRY and CDR2 SYGVKD. The CDR3 contains 13 residues. In nucleotides, the CDR3 is TGTGCCAGCAGTTACAGGTTGCATCAGCCCCAGCATTTT. It is translated as CASSYRLHQPQHF.

The chain combines TRBV4-1 with TRBJ1-4; D is unresolved. The CDR3 spans 17 residues. The V gene's germline CDR1 is MGHRA and CDR2 YSYEKL. Trimming shortened V by 0 bases and J by 3 bases, and 14 bases separated the two germline ends. The CDR3 DNA reads TGCGCCAGCAGCCAAGATCAATCCCCAGTTGCTAATGAAAAACTGTTTTTT. Its protein product is CASSQDQSPVANEKLFF.

In this sample, this clonotype turned up a few times. One junction end does not reproduce the germline sequence, and a read error may be involved. CDR3 sequence: CASSKDTSSYEQYF. The CDR3 DNA follows: TGTGCCAGCAGCAAGGACACCAGCTCCTACGAGCAGTACTTC. The V gene is TRBV5-1, the J gene TRBJ2-7; D perhaps matches TRBD1 (5 bases). CDR1 SGHRS and CDR2 YFSETQ come from the germline V gene. The CDR3 is made up of 14 amino acids.

This clonotype was counted only a few times. The rearrangement uses TRBV7-3 and TRBJ2-5; perhaps D is TRBD1 or TRBD2 (5 bases each). The CDR3 extends over 15 amino acids. Germline-derived CDR1 and CDR2 are SGHTA and FQGTGA. V lost 8 bases to trimming and J lost 5 bases, with 21 bases between them. The CDR3 loop is CASAATWGTRETQYF. As DNA, the CDR3 is TGTGCCAGCGCCGCTACCTGGGGGACCCGGGAGACCCAGTACTTC.

The V call is TRBV10-3, the J call TRBJ2-1; no definite D call. The germline V gene has CDR1 ENHRY and CDR2 SYGVKD. The CDR3 loop spans 16 amino acids. Deletions cut 0 bases from V and 1 base from J, with 10 bases between. The CDR3 reads CAISESRHGSYNEQFF. In nucleotides, the CDR3 is TGTGCCATCAGTGAGTCCCGACACGGATCCTACAATGAGCAGTTCTTC.

This chain links TRBV29-1 with TRBJ2-7; D unresolved. The CDR3 is made up of 12 amino acids. Looked up from germline, CDR1 is SQVTM and CDR2 is ANQGSEA. V was clipped by 8 bases and J by 3 bases, with 14 bases between them. In DNA form, the CDR3 reads TGCAGCTTTAAGACGACGCACTACGAGCAGTACTTC. This encodes CSFKTTHYEQYF.

The chain employs TRBV11-3 and TRBJ1-1; 10 bases are a match to TRBD1. The CDR3 length is 17 residues. CDR1 is SGHNT and CDR2 is YENEEA in the germline V gene. Losses at the gene ends were 1 base for V and 1 base for J; bases not matched to a gene: 6. The CDR3 DNA reads as TGTGCCAGCAGCTTAGGGGGGACAGGGGCGTCGAACACTGAAGCTTTCTTT. Its protein is CASSLGGTGASNTEAFF.

This clonotype showed up many times. This chain joins TRBV7-6 and TRBJ1-5; D gene ambiguous. The germline gives CDR1 SGHVS, CDR2 FNYEAQ. The CDR3 totals 14 residues. V lost 1 base and J 7 bases, leaving 11 bases between the germline ends. The CDR3 sequence is CASSLGVPGQPQHF. The CDR3, as DNA: TGTGCCAGCAGCTTAGGGGTACCGGGGCAGCCCCAGCATTTT.

This clonotype was seen ten or more times. In DNA, the CDR3 is TGCGCCAGCAGTGAGTCGCAGGGTACCTACGAGCAGTACTTC. It is translated as CASSESQGTYEQYF. The chain combines TRBV10-2 with TRBJ2-7; a weak D match, TRBD1 (5 bases). Trimming removed 0 bases at V and 2 bases at J, with 8 bases between. This CDR3 region has 14 residues. CDR1 WSHSY and CDR2 SAAADI come from the germline V gene.